Listed here is a single TCR beta chain. Its specificity is not known. Clones were read by immunoSEQ multiplex PCR, and TCRdb kept only the in-frame ones, dropping some. The top ten hold more than 9.5% of the sample, which has tens of thousands of clones, roughly 73% seen once. The record originates from a study of vaccination effects on CD4 cells after COVID-19. About the research overall: Either the BNT162b2 or mRNA-1273 vaccine was given to participants in two doses.

The CDR3 consists of 16 residues. V shed 8 bases, J shed 0 bases, and the junction held 6 bases outside the gene matches. CDR1 and CDR2 from the germline V gene are LNHDA and SQIVND (reference sequence). Researchers isolated CD4+ T cells once approximately 10 days of culture had elapsed. The study found no prior SARS-CoV-2 infection in the vaccine recipients, who tested negative for nucleocapsid antibodies. Replacing half the medium with IL-2 medium was done on days 3 and 7. The receptor comes from a human donor who received a COVID-19 vaccine. This chain links TRBV19 with TRBJ2-1; 11 bases match TRBD2. The starting material was CD4+ T cells from PBMCs cultured without peptide, obtained before COVID-19 vaccination. The CDR3, as DNA: TGTGCCAGTGGCTCGCTAGCGGGGGGCTCCTACAATGAGCAGTTCTTC. Its protein product is CASGSLAGGSYNEQFF.